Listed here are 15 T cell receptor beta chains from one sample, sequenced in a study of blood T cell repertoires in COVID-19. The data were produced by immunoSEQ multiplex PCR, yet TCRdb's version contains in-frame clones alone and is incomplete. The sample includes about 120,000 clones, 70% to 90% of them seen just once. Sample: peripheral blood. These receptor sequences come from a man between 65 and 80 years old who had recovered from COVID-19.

CDR3 coding DNA: TGTGCCAGCAGTGAAGCGCTTCCGGAGGGTCCAGAGCAGTACTTC. Amino acid sequence: CASSEALPEGPEQYF. The chain joins TRBV2 to TRBJ2-7, with a tentative D call TRBD2 (6 bases). This CDR3 contains 15 residues. Germline-derived CDR1 and CDR2 are SNHLY and FYNNEI. V gave up 0 bases and J gave up 7 bases, with 16 bases separating them.

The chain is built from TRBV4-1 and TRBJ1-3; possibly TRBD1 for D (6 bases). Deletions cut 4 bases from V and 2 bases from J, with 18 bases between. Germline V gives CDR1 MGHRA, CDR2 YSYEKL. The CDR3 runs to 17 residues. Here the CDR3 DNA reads TGCGCCAGCAGCCTCAGCGAGTTGTCAGGGGCTGGAAACACCATATATTTT. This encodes CASSLSELSGAGNTIYF.

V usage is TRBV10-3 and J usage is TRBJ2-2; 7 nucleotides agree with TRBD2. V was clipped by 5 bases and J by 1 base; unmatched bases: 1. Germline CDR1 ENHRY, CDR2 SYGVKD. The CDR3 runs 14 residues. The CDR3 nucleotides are TGTGCCATCAGTCCGGGGGGGAACACCGGGGAGCTGTTTTTT. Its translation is CAISPGGNTGELFF.

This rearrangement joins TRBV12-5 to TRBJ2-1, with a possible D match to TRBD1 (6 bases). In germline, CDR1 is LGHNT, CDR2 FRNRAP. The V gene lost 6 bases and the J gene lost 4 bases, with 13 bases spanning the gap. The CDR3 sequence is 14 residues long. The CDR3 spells CASGVGAGYNEQFF. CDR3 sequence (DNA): TGTGCTAGTGGAGTGGGGGCAGGGTACAATGAGCAGTTCTTC.

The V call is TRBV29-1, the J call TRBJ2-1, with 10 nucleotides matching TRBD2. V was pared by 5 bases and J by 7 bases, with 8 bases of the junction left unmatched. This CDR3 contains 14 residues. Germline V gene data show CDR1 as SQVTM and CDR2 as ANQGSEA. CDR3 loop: CSVKREGRSNEQFF. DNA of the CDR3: TGCAGCGTTAAGCGGGAGGGCCGGAGTAATGAGCAGTTCTTC.

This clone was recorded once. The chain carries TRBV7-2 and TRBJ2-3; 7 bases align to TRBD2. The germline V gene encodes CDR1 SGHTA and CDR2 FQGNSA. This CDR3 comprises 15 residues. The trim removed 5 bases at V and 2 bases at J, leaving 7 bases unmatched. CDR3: CASSPRTSPTDTQYF. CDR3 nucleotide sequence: TGTGCCAGCAGCCCCCGGACTAGTCCCACAGATACGCAGTATTTT.

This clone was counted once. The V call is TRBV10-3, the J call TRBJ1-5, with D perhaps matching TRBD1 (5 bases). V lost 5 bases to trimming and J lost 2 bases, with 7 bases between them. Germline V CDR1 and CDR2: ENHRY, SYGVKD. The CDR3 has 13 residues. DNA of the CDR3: TGTGCCATCAGTACGACAGGCAATCAGCCCCAGCATTTT. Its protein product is CAISTTGNQPQHF.

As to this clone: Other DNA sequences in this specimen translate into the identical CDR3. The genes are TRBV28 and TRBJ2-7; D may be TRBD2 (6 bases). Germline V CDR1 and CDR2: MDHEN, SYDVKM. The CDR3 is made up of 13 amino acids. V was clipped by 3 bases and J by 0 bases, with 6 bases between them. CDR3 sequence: CASSLEGSYEQYF. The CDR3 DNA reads TGTGCCAGCAGTTTGGAGGGCTCCTACGAGCAGTACTTC. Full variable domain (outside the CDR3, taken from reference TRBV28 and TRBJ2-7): DVKVTQSSRYLVKRTGEKVFLECVQDMDHENMFWYRQDPGLGLRLIYFSYDVKMKEKGDIPEGYSVSREKKERFSLILESASTNQTSMYLCASSLEGSYEQYFGPGTRLTVT.

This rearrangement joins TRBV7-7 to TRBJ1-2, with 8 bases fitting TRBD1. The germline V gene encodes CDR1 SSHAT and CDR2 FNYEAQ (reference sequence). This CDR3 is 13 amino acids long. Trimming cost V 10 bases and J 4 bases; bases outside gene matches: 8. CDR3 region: CAISQGAGYGYTF. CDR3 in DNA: TGTGCCATTTCGCAGGGGGCAGGCTATGGCTACACCTTC.

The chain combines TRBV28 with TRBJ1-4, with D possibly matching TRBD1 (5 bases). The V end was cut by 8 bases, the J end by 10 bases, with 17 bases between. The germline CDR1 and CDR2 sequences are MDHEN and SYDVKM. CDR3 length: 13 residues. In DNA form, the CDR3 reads TGTGCCAGCGCATTGGGTGGGGGAGGAAAACTGTTTTTT. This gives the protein CASALGGGGKLFF.

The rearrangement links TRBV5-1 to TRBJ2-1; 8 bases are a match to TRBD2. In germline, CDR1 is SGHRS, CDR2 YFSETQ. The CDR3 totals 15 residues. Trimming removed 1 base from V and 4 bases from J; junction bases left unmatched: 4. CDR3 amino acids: CASSLQASGYNEQFF. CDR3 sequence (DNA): TGCGCCAGCAGCTTGCAGGCTAGCGGGTACAATGAGCAGTTCTTC.

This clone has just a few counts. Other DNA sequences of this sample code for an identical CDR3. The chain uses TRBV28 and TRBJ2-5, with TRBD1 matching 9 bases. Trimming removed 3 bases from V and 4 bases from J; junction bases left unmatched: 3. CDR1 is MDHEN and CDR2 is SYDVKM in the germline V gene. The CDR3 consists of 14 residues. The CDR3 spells CASSLGGQGETQYF. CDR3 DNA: TGTGCCAGCAGTTTGGGGGGACAGGGAGAGACCCAGTACTTC. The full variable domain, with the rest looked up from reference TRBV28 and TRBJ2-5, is DVKVTQSSRYLVKRTGEKVFLECVQDMDHENMFWYRQDPGLGLRLIYFSYDVKMKEKGDIPEGYSVSREKKERFSLILESASTNQTSMYLCASSLGGQGETQYFGPGTRLLVL.

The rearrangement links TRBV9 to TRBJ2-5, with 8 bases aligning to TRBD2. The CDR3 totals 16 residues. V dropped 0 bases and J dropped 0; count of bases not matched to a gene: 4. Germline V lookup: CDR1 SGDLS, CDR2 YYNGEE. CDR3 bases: TGTGCCAGCAGCGTAGGGCCTAGCGGGCACCAAGAGACCCAGTACTTC. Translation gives CASSVGPSGHQETQYF.

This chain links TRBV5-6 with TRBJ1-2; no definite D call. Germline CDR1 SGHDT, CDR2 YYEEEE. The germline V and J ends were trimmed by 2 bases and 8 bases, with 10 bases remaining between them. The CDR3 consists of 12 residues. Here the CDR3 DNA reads TGTGCCAGCAGCTTTCTTGCGGGGGGCTACACCTTC. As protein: CASSFLAGGYTF.

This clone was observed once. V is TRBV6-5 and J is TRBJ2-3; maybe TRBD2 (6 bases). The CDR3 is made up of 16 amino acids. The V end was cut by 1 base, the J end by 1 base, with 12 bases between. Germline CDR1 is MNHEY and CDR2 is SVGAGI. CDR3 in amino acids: CASSYYGRGGTDTQYF. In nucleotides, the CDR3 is TGTGCCAGCAGTTACTACGGGCGGGGTGGCACAGATACGCAGTATTTT.